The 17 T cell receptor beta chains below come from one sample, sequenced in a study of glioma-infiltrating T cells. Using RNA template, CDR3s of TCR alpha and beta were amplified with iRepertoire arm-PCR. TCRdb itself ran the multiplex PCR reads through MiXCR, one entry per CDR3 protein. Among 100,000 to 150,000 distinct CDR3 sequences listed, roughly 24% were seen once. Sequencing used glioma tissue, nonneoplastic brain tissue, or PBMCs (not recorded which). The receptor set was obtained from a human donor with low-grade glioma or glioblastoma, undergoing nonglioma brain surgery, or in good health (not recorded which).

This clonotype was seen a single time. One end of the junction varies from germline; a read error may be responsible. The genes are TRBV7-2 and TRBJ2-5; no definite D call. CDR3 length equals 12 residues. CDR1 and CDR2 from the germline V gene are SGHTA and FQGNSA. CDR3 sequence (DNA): TGTGCCAGCAGCTTAAGTCAAGAGGCCCAGTACTTC. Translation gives CASSLSQEAQYF.

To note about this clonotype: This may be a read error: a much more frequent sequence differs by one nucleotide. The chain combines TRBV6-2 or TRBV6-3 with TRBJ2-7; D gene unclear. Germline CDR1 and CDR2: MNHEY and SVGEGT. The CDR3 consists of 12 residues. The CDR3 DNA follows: TGTGCCAACAGTTCGGTTGGACGGGAGCAGTACTTC. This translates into CANSSVGREQYF.

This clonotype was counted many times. The CDR3 spells CASSLDWNNEQFF. As DNA, the CDR3 is TGTGCCAGTAGTCTGGACTGGAACAATGAGCAGTTCTTC. The chain combines TRBV19 with TRBJ2-1, with D tentatively TRBD2 (5 bases). Germline V gene lookup returns CDR1 LNHDA and CDR2 SQIVND (reference sequence). The CDR3 totals 13 residues. Trimming took 5 bases from V and 5 from J, leaving 10 bases between them.

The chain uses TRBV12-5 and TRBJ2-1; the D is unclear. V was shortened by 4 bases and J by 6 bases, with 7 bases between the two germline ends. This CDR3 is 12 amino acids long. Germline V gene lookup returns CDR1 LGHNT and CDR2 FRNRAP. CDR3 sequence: CASGSPTNEQFF. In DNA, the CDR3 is TGTGCTAGTGGTTCCCCGACCAATGAGCAGTTCTTC.

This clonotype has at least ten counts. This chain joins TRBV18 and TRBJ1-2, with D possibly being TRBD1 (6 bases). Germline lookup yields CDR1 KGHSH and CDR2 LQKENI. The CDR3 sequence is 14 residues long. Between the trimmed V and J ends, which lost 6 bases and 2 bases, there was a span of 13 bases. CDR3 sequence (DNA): TGTGCCAGCTCGCCAGGGGAGTTAAACTATGGCTACACCTTC. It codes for CASSPGELNYGYTF.

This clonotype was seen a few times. CDR3 sequence: CASSLMGRGTGELFF. DNA of the CDR3: TGTGCCAGCAGCTTAATGGGTCGGGGGACCGGGGAGCTGTTTTTT. This chain uses TRBV11-1 with TRBJ2-2, with D tentatively TRBD2 (6 bases). V was shortened by 2 bases and J by 5 bases, with 12 bases between the two germline ends. The CDR3 spans 15 residues. The germline CDR1 and CDR2 sequences are SGHAT and FQDESV (reference sequence).

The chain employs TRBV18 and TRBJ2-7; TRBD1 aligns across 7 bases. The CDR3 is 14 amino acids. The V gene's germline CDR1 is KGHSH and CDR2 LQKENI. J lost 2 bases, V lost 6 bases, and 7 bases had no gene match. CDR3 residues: CASSPGTETYEQYF. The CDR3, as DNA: TGTGCCAGCTCCCCCGGGACAGAGACCTACGAGCAGTACTTC.

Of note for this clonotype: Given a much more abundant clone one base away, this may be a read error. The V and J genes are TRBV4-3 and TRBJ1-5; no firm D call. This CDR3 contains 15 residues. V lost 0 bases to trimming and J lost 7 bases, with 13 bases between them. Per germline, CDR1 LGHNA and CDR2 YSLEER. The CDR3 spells CASSQDTTAGQPQHF. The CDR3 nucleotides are TGCGCCAGCAGCCAAGATACTACTGCTGGGCAGCCCCAGCATTTT.

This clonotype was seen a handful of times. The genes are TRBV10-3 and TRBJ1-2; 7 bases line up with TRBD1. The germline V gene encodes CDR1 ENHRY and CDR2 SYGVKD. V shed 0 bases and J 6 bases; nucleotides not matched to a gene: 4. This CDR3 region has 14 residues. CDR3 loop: CAISESRDSDGYTF. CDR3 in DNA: TGTGCCATCAGTGAGTCGAGGGACAGCGATGGCTACACCTTC.

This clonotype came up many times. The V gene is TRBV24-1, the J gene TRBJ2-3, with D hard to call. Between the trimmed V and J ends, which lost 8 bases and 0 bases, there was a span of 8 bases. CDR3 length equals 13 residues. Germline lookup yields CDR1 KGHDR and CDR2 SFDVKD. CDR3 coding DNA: TGTGCCACCATGGGCCCCAGCACAGATACGCAGTATTTT. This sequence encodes CATMGPSTDTQYF.

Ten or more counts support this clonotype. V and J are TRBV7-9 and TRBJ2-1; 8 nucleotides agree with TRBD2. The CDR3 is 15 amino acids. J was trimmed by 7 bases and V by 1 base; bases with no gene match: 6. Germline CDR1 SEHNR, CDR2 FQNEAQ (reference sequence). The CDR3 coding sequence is TGTGCCAGCAGCTTAGGACTAGCGATCAGAAATGAGCAGTTCTTC. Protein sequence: CASSLGLAIRNEQFF.

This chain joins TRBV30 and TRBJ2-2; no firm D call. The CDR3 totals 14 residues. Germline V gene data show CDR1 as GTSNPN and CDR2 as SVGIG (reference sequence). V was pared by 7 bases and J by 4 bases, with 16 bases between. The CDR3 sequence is CASTDRFSTGELFF. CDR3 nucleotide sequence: TGTGCCTCGACCGACCGATTTTCCACCGGGGAGCTGTTTTTT.

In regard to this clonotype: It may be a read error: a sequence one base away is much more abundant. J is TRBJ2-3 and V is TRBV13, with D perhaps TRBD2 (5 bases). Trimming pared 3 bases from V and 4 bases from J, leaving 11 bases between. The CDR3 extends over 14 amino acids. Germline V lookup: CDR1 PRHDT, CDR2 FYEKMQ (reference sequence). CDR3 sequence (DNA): TGTGCCAGCAGCTTCAGGAGAGGGCCAGATACGCAGTATTTT. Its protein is CASSFRRGPDTQYF.

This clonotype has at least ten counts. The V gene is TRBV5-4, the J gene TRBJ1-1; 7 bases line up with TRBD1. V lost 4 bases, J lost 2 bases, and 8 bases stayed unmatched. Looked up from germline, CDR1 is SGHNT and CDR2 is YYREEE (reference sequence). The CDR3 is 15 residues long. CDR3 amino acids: CASSATGPLNTEAFF. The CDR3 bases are TGTGCCAGCAGCGCGACAGGGCCCTTAAACACTGAAGCTTTCTTT. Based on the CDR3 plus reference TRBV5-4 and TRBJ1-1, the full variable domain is ETGVTQSPTHLIKTRGQQVTLRCSSQSGHNTVSWYQQALGQGPQFIFQYYREEENGRGNFPPRFSGLQFPNYSSELNVNALELDDSALYLCASSATGPLNTEAFFGQGTRLTVV.

The DNA for the CDR3 is TGTGCCAGCAGCGCTGGTGCGGGAGCGGGAGGTCCCAACTCCTACGAGCAGTACTTC. It is translated as CASSAGAGAGGPNSYEQYF. This chain links TRBV11-3 with TRBJ2-7; TRBD2 agrees at 9 bases. The length of the CDR3 is 19 residues. The germline gives CDR1 SGHNT, CDR2 YENEEA. The junction had 17 bases not matched to a gene; V was cut back by 5 bases and J by 0 bases.

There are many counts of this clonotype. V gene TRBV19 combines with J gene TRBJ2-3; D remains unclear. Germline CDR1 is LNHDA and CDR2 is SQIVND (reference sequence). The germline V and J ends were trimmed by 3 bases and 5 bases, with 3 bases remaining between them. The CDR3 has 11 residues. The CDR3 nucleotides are TGTGCCAGTAGTATGGGAGATACGCAGTATTTT. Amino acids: CASSMGDTQYF. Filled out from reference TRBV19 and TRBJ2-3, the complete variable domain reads DGGITQSPKYLFRKEGQNVTLSCEQNLNHDAMYWYRQDPGQGLRLIYYSQIVNDFQKGDIAEGYSVSREKKESFPLTVTSAQKNPTAFYLCASSMGDTQYFGPGTRLTVL.

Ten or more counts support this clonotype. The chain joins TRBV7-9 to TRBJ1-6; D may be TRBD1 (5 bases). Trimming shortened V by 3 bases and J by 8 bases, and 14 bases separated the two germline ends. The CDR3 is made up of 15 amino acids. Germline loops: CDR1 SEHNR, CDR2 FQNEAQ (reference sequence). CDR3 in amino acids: CASSFDSARDSPLHF. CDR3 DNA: TGTGCCAGCAGCTTCGACAGTGCCCGGGATTCACCCCTCCACTTT.